The entry that follows covers one T cell receptor beta chain sequence. Its antigen is as yet unknown. Template material for amplifying TCR beta CDR3 regions consisted of RNA transcripts. An initial round of RT-PCR targeting the TCR CDR3 relied on the HTBI primer set. TCRdb itself ran the multiplex PCR reads through MiXCR, one entry per CDR3 protein. The data show hundreds of thousands of distinct CDR3 sequences, 20% to 25% seen once. The V gene end was trimmed by 7 bases and the J gene end by 4 bases; junction bases not matched to a gene: 8. The CDR3 covers 13 residues. Germline V gene lookup returns CDR1 SGHRS and CDR2 YFSETQ. This entry belongs to a study of T cells in Graves' hyperthyroidism and ophthalmopathy. Study-level background: Peripheral blood was collected at initial diagnosis, before any treatment.

Patients affected by ophthalmopathy presented a Clinical Activity Score of at least 3, a NOSPECS grade of at least 4, and disease duration below 3 months. General study findings and limits: The model foresaw ophthalmopathy a median approximately 6.3 months prior to onset. Most clonotypes that expanded in the thyroid above 0.001 also showed up in blood.

This clonotype originated in a woman aged 70 to 79 with Graves' ophthalmopathy. The sequencing sample was made of blood. The genes are TRBV5-1 and TRBJ2-7, with 7 bases fitting TRBD2. This CDR3 is CASGRAGMYEQYF. Here the CDR3 DNA reads TGCGCCAGCGGGAGAGCGGGAATGTACGAGCAGTACTTC.